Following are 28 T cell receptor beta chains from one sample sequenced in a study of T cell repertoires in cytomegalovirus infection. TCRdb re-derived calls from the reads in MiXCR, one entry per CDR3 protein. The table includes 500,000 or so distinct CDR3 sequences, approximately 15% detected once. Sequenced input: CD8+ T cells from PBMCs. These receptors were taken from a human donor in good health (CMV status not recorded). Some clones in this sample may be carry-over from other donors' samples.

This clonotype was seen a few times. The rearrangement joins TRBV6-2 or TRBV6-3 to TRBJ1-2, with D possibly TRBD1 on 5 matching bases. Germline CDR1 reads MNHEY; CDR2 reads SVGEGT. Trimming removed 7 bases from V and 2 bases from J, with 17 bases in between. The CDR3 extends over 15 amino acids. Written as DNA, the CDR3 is TGTGCCAGCACCCCCGAATGGGGGGGAAACTATGGCTACACCTTC. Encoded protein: CASTPEWGGNYGYTF.

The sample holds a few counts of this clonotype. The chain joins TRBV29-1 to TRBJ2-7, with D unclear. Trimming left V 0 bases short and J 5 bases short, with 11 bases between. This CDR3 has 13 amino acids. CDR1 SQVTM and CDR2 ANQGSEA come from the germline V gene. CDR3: CSVEDGVLDEQYF. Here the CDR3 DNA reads TGCAGCGTTGAAGATGGGGTCCTAGACGAGCAGTACTTC.

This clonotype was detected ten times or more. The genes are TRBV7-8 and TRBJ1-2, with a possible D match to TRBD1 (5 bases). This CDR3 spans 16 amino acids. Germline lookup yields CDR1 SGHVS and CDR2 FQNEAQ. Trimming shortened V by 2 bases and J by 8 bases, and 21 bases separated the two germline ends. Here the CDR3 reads CASSLWSEGGGYGYTF. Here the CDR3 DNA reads TGTGCCAGCAGCTTATGGTCTGAGGGCGGGGGATACGGCTACACCTTC. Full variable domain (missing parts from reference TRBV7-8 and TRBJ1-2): GAGVSQSPRYKVAKRGQDVALRCDPISGHVSLFWYQQALGQGPEFLTYFQNEAQLDKSGLPSDRFFAERPEGSVSTLKIQRTQQEDSAVYLCASSLWSEGGGYGYTFGSGTRLTVV.

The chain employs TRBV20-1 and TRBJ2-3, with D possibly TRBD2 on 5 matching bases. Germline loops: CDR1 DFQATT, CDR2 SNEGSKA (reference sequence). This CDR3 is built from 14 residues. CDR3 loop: CGGRRQDPTDTQYF. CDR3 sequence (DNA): TGCGGAGGCCGTAGGCAGGACCCCACAGATACGCAGTATTTT.

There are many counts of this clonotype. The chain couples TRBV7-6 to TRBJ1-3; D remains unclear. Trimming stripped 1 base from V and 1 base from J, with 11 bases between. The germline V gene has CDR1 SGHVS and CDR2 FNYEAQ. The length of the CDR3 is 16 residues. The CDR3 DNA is TGTGCCAGCAGCTTAGACGGGGAAGGGTCTGGAAACACCATATATTTT. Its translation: CASSLDGEGSGNTIYF.

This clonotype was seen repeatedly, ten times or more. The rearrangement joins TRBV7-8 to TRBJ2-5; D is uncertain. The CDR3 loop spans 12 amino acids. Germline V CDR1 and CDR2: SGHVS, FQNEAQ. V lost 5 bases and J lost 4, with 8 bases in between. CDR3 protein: CASSPDGETQYF. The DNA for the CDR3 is TGTGCCAGCAGCCCAGATGGAGAGACCCAGTACTTC.

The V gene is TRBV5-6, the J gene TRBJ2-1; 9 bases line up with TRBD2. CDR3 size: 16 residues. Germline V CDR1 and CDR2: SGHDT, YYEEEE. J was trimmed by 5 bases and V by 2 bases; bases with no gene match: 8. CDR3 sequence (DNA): TGTGCCAGCAGCTTCCCGCTAGCGGGGATCCACAATGAGCAGTTCTTC. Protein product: CASSFPLAGIHNEQFF.

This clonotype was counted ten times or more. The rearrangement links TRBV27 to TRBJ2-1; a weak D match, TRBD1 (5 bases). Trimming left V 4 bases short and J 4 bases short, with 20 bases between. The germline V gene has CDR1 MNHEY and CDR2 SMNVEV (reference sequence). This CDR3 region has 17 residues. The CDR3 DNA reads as TGTGCCAGCAGTTCCCAGGGCAGCCGGACACATTACAATGAGCAGTTCTTC. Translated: CASSSQGSRTHYNEQFF.

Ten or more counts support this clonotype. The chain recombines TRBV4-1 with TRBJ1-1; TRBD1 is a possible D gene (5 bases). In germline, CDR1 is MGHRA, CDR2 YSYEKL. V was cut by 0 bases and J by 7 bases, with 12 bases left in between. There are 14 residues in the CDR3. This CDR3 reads CASSQDTRGDEAFF. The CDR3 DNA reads TGCGCCAGCAGCCAAGATACGAGAGGGGATGAAGCTTTCTTT.

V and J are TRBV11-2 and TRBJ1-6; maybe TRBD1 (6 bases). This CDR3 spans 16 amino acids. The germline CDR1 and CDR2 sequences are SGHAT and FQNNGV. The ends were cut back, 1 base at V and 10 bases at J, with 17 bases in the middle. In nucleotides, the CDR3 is TGTGCCAGCAGCTTAGGGGGGCAGGGACCCGACTCACCCCTCCACTTT. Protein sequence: CASSLGGQGPDSPLHF.

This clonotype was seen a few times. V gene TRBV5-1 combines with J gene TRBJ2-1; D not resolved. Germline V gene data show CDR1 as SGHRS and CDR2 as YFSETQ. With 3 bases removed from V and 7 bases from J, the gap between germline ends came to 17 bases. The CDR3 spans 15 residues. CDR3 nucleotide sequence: TGCGCCAGCAGCTCAGCTCCCTCCTCTCCGAATGAGCAGTTCTTC. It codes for CASSSAPSSPNEQFF.

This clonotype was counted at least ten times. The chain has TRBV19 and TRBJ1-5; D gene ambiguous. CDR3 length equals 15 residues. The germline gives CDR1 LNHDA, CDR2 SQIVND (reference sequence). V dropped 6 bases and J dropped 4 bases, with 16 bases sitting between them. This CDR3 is CASSSHPRDNQPQHF. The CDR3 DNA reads TGTGCCAGTAGCTCCCATCCCAGAGATAATCAGCCCCAGCATTTT.

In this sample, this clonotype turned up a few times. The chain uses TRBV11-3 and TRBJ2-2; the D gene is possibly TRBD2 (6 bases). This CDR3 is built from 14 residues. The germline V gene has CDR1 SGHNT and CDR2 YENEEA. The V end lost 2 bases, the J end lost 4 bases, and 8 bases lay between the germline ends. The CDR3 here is CASSLLGGTGELFF. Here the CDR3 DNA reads TGTGCCAGCAGCTTACTCGGGGGCACCGGGGAGCTGTTTTTT.

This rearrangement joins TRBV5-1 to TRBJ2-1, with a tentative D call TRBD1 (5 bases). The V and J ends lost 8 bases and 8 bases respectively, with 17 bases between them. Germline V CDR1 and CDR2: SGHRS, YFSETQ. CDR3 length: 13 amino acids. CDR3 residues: CASRDSTGDEQFF. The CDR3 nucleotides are TGCGCCAGTAGAGATTCTACAGGCGATGAGCAGTTCTTC.

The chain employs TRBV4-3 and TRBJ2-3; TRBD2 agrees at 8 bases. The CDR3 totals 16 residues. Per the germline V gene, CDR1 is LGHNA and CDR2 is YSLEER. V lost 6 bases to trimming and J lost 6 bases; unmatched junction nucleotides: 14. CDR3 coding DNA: TGCGCCAGCAGTCCAAGGGTCGGACTAGCAGCGGATACGCAGTATTTT. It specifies CASSPRVGLAADTQYF.

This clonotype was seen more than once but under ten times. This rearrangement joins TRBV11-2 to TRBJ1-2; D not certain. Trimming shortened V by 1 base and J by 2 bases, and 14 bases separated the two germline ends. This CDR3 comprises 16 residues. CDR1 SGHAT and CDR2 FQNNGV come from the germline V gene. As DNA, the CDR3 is TGTGCCAGCAGCTTAGGGTCCGGGCCGGGGAACTATGGCTACACCTTC. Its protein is CASSLGSGPGNYGYTF.

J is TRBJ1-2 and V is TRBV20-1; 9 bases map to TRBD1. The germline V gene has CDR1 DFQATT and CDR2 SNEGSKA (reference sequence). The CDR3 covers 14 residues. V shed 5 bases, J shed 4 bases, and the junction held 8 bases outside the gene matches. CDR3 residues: CSADRQGEGYGYTF. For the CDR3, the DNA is TGCAGTGCTGACCGACAGGGGGAGGGCTATGGCTACACCTTC.

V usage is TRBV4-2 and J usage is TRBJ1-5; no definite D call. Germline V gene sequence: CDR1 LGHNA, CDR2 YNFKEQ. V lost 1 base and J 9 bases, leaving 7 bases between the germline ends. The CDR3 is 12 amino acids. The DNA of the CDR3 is TGTGCCAGCAGCCAAGTAGACGGGCCCCAGCATTTT. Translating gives CASSQVDGPQHF.

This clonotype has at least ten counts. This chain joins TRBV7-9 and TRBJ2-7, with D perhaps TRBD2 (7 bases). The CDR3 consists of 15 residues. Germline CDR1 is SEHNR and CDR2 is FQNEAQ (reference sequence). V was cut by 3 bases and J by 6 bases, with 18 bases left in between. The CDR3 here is CASSFGEHGGPEQYF. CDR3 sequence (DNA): TGTGCCAGCAGCTTCGGCGAACACGGGGGGCCCGAGCAGTACTTC.

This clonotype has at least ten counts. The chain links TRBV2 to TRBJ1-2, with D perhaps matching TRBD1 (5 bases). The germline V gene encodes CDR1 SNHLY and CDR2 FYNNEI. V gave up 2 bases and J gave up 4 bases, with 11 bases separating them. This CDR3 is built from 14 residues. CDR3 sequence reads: CASSESAGSYGYTF. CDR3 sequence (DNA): TGTGCCAGCAGTGAATCGGCAGGGAGCTATGGCTACACCTTC.

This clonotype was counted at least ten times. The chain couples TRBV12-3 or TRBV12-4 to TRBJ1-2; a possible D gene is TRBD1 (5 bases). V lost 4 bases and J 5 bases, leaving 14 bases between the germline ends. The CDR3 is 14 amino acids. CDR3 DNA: TGTGCCAGCAGTTCCCGGGACGGGGGGTATGGCTACACCTTC. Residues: CASSSRDGGYGYTF.

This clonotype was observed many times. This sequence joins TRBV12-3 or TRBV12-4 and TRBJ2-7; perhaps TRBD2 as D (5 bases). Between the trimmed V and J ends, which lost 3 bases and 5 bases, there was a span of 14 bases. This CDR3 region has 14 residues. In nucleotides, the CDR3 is TGTGCCAGCAGTTTTTACGGCGAGGGCGACGAGCAGTACTTC. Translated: CASSFYGEGDEQYF.

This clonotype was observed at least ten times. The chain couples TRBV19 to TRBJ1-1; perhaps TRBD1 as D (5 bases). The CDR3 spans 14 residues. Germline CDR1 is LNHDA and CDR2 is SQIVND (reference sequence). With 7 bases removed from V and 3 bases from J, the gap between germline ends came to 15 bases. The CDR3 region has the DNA TGTGCCAGTACCTTAAAGACAGAAGACACTGAAGCTTTCTTT. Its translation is CASTLKTEDTEAFF.

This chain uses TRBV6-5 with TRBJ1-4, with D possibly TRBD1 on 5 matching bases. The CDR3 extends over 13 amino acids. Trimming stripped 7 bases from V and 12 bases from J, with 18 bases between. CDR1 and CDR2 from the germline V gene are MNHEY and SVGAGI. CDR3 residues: CASTRGRGLELFF. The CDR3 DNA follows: TGTGCCAGCACCAGAGGGAGGGGCCTCGAACTGTTTTTT.

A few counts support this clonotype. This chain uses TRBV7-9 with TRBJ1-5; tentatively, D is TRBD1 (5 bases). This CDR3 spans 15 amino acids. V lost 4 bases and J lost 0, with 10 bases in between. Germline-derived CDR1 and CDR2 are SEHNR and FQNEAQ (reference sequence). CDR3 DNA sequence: TGTGCCAGCAGCTCTTTGGGACGTAGCAATCAGCCCCAGCATTTT. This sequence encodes CASSSLGRSNQPQHF.

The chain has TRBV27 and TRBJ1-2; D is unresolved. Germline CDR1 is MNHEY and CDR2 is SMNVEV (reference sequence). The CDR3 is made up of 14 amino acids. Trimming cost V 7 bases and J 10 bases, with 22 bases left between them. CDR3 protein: CASTTVGSPDVYTF. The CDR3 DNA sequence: TGTGCCAGCACCACCGTGGGATCCCCCGATGTCTACACCTTC.

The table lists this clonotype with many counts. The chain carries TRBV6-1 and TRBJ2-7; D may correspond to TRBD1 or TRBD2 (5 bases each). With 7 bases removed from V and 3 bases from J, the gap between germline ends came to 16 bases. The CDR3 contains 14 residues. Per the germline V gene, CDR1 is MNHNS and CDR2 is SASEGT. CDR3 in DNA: TGTGCCAGCACGCACAGAGGGGACCGCTACGAGCAGTACTTC. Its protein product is CASTHRGDRYEQYF.

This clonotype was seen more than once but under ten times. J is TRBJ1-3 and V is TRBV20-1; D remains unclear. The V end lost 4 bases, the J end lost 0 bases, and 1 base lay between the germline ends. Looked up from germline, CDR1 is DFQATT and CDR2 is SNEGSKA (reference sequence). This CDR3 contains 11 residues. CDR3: CSATSGNTIYF. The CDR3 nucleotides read TGCAGTGCTACCTCTGGAAACACCATATATTTT.